A selection of T cell receptor beta chains follows, all from one sample in a study of blood T cell repertoires in COVID-19. Libraries were prepared by immunoSEQ multiplex PCR; TCRdb keeps only in-frame clonotypes and omits some of them. The sample carries 50,000 to 70,000 clones, 72% recorded once. The sequenced material came from PBMCs or T cells enriched from blood (not recorded which). The receptors derive from a woman between 55 and 75 years old who had been exposed to COVID-19. Both conserved end residues are part of each CDR3. D genes are given only for firm matches. Expanded clones get a size class; other rows say once, few or many, or leave the size out.

J,size,D,V,DNA,CDR3
TRBJ1-1,-,TRBD1,TRBV7-3,TGTGCCAGCAGCTTGACAGGGGGCCACACTGAAGCTTTCTTT,CASSLTGGHTEAFF
TRBJ1-4,-,-,TRBV28,TGTGCCAGCAGTGCAGGGAAACTGTTTTTT,CASSAGKLFF
TRBJ1-1,-,-,TRBV13,TGTGCCAGCAGCTCCAGACCGGGAGGCCAAGGACTGAACACTGAAGCTTTCTTT,CASSSRPGGQGLNTEAFF
TRBJ2-7,-,TRBD1,TRBV7-2,TGTGCCAGCAGAAAATCTGGGACAGGGGGCTTCCACGAGCAGTACTTC,CASRKSGTGGFHEQYF
TRBJ2-1,-,-,TRBV2,TGTGCCAGCAGAAGCGATTCCAACTACAATGAGCAGTTCTTC,CASRSDSNYNEQFF
TRBJ2-3,-,-,TRBV28,TGTGCCAGCAGGAACCGGGGAAATACGCAGTATTTT,CASRNRGNTQYF
TRBJ1-5,few,-,TRBV28,TGTGCCAGCAGCGACAGAGGCCATCAGCCCCAGCATTTT,CASSDRGHQPQHF
TRBJ1-4,-,-,TRBV15,TGTGCCACCAGCAGAGTTGGGGCGCTTAATGAAAAACTGTTTTTT,CATSRVGALNEKLFF
TRBJ2-7,-,TRBD2,TRBV6-5,TGTGCCAGCAGTTACGGCGGGAGCGGGTACGAGCAGTACTTC,CASSYGGSGYEQYF
TRBJ2-3,-,-,TRBV29-1,TGCAGCGTTGTCCTAGGAAAGTTGGATACGCAGTATTTT,CSVVLGKLDTQYF
TRBJ2-7,-,TRBD2,TRBV7-9,TGTGCCAGCAGCCCGACTAGCGGGAGGTTCTACGAGCAGTACTTC,CASSPTSGRFYEQYF
TRBJ2-1,-,-,TRBV11-2,TGTGCCAGCAGCTTAGATAGGGGGAACAACAATGAGCAGTTCTTC,CASSLDRGNNNEQFF